This entry lists 10 T cell receptor beta chains sequenced from one sample in a study of shared clonotypes between healthy human individuals. Measured with immunoSEQ multiplex PCR; TCRdb has only the in-frame clones, and not every one. This sample yields 450,000 to 500,000 clones, of which about three quarters are seen a single time; 10% to 15% belongs to the top ten. Sequenced input: PBMCs. These receptors were obtained from a woman between 40 and 50 years old in good health. Some clones in this sample may be carry-over from other donors' samples.

This clone appeared a few times. The rearrangement uses TRBV10-3 and TRBJ1-2; D uncertain. Germline CDR1 reads ENHRY; CDR2 reads SYGVKD. CDR3 length: 16 amino acids. V lost 7 bases and J 9 bases, leaving 27 bases between the germline ends. CDR3 amino acids: CAIKGLHEGFFVRYTF. In DNA form, the CDR3 reads TGTGCCATCAAAGGACTCCACGAGGGATTTTTTGTTCGCTACACCTTC.

For this clone: The conserved phenylalanine or tryptophan is not found at the CDR3 terminus, so this likely reflects a read error. This chain joins TRBV7-8 and TRBJ1-4, with no clear D. Trimming shortened V by 1 base and J by 2 bases, and 14 bases separated the two germline ends. CDR3 length: 17 amino acids. CDR1 is SGHVS and CDR2 is FQNEAQ in the germline V gene. The chain's CDR3 is CASSLGRGARTNEKLFV. The CDR3 nucleotides are TGTGCCAGCAGCTTAGGACGGGGTGCACGGACTAATGAAAAACTGTTTGTT.

In its sample, this clone was seen a few times. CDR3 DNA: TGTGCCATCAGTGAGTCCGCCTCCACAAACTATGGCTACACCTTC. Protein product: CAISESASTNYGYTF. This chain links TRBV10-3 with TRBJ1-2; D gene unclear. Trimming took off 0 bases at V and 2 bases at J, with 10 bases between the two ends. CDR1 is ENHRY and CDR2 is SYGVKD in the germline V gene. The CDR3 extends over 15 amino acids.

This chain uses TRBV15 with TRBJ1-1; 7 bases line up with TRBD1. Losses at the gene ends were 5 bases for V and 5 bases for J; bases not matched to a gene: 5. The germline V gene has CDR1 LNHNV and CDR2 YYDKDF (reference sequence). The CDR3 spans 13 residues. The CDR3 spells CATSEPRGTEAFF. DNA for the CDR3: TGTGCCACCAGCGAACCCAGGGGGACTGAAGCTTTCTTT.

This clone came up once. Because it lacks the conserved phenylalanine or tryptophan at the end, this CDR3 is likely a read error. V is TRBV19 and J is TRBJ1-1; D call uncertain. Trimming took off 5 bases at V and 1 base at J, with 8 bases between the two ends. The CDR3 has 13 residues. In germline, CDR1 is LNHDA, CDR2 SQIVND (reference sequence). This CDR3 reads CASSWAGNTEAFL. The CDR3 DNA follows: TGTGCCAGTAGTTGGGCGGGGAACACTGAAGCTTTCCTT.

The chain combines TRBV5-1 with TRBJ2-7; 12 bases agree with TRBD2. Germline-derived CDR1 and CDR2 are SGHRS and YFSETQ. This CDR3 is built from 18 residues. V was clipped by 3 bases and J by 3 bases; unmatched bases: 13. For the CDR3, the DNA is TGCGCCAGCAGCTCGGCGGGACTAGCGGGTCAACTCGTCTACGAGCAGTACTTC. Translating it yields CASSSAGLAGQLVYEQYF.

V and J are TRBV1 and TRBJ2-7. TRBV1 is an annotated pseudogene. The CDR3 has 12 amino acids. CDR3 sequence reads: CTSSQGDYEQYF. CDR3 bases: TGCACCAGCAGCCAAGGGGACTACGAGCAGTACTTC.

This clone has a count of ten or more. The chain links TRBV6-1 to TRBJ2-7; the D gene is possibly TRBD1 (5 bases). Trimming shortened V by 5 bases and J by 0 bases, and 17 bases separated the two germline ends. Germline CDR1 and CDR2: MNHNS and SASEGT. This CDR3 region has 16 residues. CDR3 sequence (DNA): TGTGCCAGCAGTCAAGGGGCAGGCTATAGCTCCTACGAGCAGTACTTC. This gives the protein CASSQGAGYSSYEQYF.

A few counts support this clone. The chain couples TRBV11-2 to TRBJ2-1, with D perhaps matching TRBD2 (6 bases). The germline V and J ends were trimmed by 5 bases and 5 bases, with 19 bases remaining between them. Per germline, CDR1 SGHAT and CDR2 FQNNGV. CDR3 size: 16 residues. The CDR3 protein is CASSPYGGKANNEQFF. The CDR3 DNA reads as TGTGCCAGCAGCCCCTATGGCGGGAAGGCCAACAATGAGCAGTTCTTC.

The genes are TRBV19 and TRBJ2-1; D gene unclear. CDR3 length: 14 amino acids. The V end lost 6 bases, the J end lost 5 bases, and 14 bases lay between the germline ends. Germline V CDR1 and CDR2: LNHDA, SQIVND (reference sequence). The CDR3 spells CASRSPGNDNEQFF. CDR3 in DNA: TGTGCCAGTAGATCACCGGGTAACGACAATGAGCAGTTCTTC.